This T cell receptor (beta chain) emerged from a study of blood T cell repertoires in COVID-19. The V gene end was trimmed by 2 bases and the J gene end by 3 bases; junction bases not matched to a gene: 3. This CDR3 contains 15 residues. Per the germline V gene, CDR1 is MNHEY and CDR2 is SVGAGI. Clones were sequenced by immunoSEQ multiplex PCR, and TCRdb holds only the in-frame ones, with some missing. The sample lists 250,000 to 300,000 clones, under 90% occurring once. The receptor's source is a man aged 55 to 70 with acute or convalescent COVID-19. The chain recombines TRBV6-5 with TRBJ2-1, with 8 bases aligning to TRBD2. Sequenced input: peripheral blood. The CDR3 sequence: CASSYAGGHYNEQFF. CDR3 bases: TGTGCCAGCAGTTACGCGGGGGGACACTACAATGAGCAGTTCTTC.